A selection of T cell receptor beta chains follows, all from one sample in a study of blood T cell repertoires in COVID-19. The protocol was immunoSEQ multiplex PCR, while the TCRdb copy is restricted to in-frame clones and leaves out a portion. Of under 300,000 clones listed, roughly 90% are singletons. Sequenced: PBMCs or T cells enriched from blood (not recorded which). Source of these receptors: a woman aged 50 to 65 who had recovered from COVID-19. The CDR3 runs from the conserved cysteine through the conserved F or W. Each record gives: J gene, clone size, D gene, V gene, CDR3 protein, CDR3 DNA. D genes are given only for firm matches. A clone size is listed for some rows: how often the clone was seen (once, few, many), or a class if it is expanded.

J: TRBJ1-6; size: .; D: .; V: TRBV6-5; CDR3: CASSYSPNNSPLHF; DNA: TGTGCCAGCAGTTACTCTCCAAATAATTCACCCCTCCACTTT
J: TRBJ1-6; size: .; D: TRBD1; V: TRBV4-2; CDR3: CASSLGQGENSPLHF; DNA: TGTGCCAGCAGCCTAGGACAGGGGGAAAATTCACCCCTCCACTTT
J: TRBJ2-6; size: .; D: TRBD1; V: TRBV19; CDR3: CASSKGGRGPSGANVLTF; DNA: TGTGCCAGTAGCAAAGGCGGCAGGGGGCCCTCTGGGGCCAACGTCCTGACTTTC
J: TRBJ1-6; size: .; D: .; V: TRBV28; CDR3: CASSLDRGGTLHF; DNA: TGTGCCAGCAGTTTAGATCGGGGGGGGACCCTCCACTTT
J: TRBJ2-3; size: .; D: .; V: TRBV5-6; CDR3: CASRAQLTGYTDTQYF; DNA: TGTGCCAGCAGAGCGCAGTTGACAGGCTACACAGATACGCAGTATTTT
J: TRBJ2-1; size: .; D: .; V: TRBV7-9; CDR3: CASCGTINNEQFF; DNA: TGTGCCAGCTGCGGGACGATAAACAATGAGCAGTTCTTC
J: TRBJ2-3; size: .; D: TRBD2; V: TRBV11-3; CDR3: CASSLGTSGTPSTDTQYF; DNA: TGTGCCAGCAGCTTAGGGACTAGCGGGACACCGAGCACAGATACGCAGTATTTT
J: TRBJ2-7; size: .; D: TRBD2; V: TRBV29-1; CDR3: CSVEEGLAESTYEQYF; DNA: TGCAGCGTTGAAGAGGGACTAGCGGAAAGTACCTACGAGCAGTACTTC
J: TRBJ2-2; size: .; D: TRBD1; V: TRBV7-9; CDR3: CASSSTSGGTGELFF; DNA: TGTGCCAGCAGCTCCACCTCAGGGGGCACCGGGGAGCTGTTTTTT
J: TRBJ1-5; size: .; D: TRBD1; V: TRBV3-1/TRBV3-2; CDR3: CASSQTGGQPQHF; DNA: TGTGCCAGCAGCCAGACAGGGGGTCAGCCCCAGCATTTT
J: TRBJ2-2; size: .; D: TRBD2; V: TRBV7-7; CDR3: CASSSHPTSGRAQGELFF; DNA: TGTGCTAGCAGCTCCCACCCGACTAGCGGGAGAGCTCAAGGGGAGCTGTTTTTT
J: TRBJ1-1; size: .; D: .; V: TRBV7-2; CDR3: CASSLAAGNTEAFF; DNA: TGTGCCAGCAGCTTAGCTGCGGGGAACACTGAAGCTTTCTTT
J: TRBJ2-1; size: .; D: TRBD2; V: TRBV4-1; CDR3: CASSQDRTAGGRLADNEQFF; DNA: TGCGCCAGCAGCCAAGATAGGACAGCGGGAGGACGTTTGGCAGACAATGAGCAGTTCTTC
J: TRBJ1-3; size: .; D: TRBD1; V: TRBV4-1; CDR3: CASSGTGAGNTIYF; DNA: TGCGCCAGCTCCGGGACAGGGGCTGGAAACACCATATATTTT
J: TRBJ2-3; size: .; D: .; V: TRBV6-5; CDR3: CASRAAGITDTQYF; DNA: TGTGCCAGCAGAGCGGCGGGGATCACAGATACGCAGTATTTT
J: TRBJ1-1; size: .; D: .; V: TRBV19; CDR3: CASSIVLRGASRRLNTEAFF; DNA: TGTGCCAGTAGTATAGTTCTCCGCGGGGCATCGAGGCGGTTGAACACTGAAGCTTTCTTT
J: TRBJ2-7; size: .; D: TRBD2; V: TRBV13; CDR3: CASSFYRKGLAGARYEQYF; DNA: TGTGCCAGCAGCTTCTACAGGAAGGGACTAGCGGGAGCTCGCTACGAGCAGTACTTC
J: TRBJ2-7; size: once; D: TRBD2; V: TRBV4-3; CDR3: CASSQVREDSYEQYF; DNA: TGCGCCAGCAGCCAAGTGCGGGAGGATTCCTACGAGCAGTACTTC
J: TRBJ2-1; size: few; D: TRBD2; V: TRBV2; CDR3: CASSNPGTSGINEQFF; DNA: TGTGCCAGCAGTAATCCCGGGACTAGCGGGATCAATGAGCAGTTCTTC
J: TRBJ2-5; size: .; D: .; V: TRBV15; CDR3: CATSLQETQYF; DNA: TGTGCCACCAGTCTCCAAGAGACCCAGTACTTC
J: TRBJ1-4; size: .; D: .; V: TRBV25-1; CDR3: CASSGTLNEKLFF; DNA: TGTGCCAGCAGCGGGACACTGAATGAAAAACTGTTTTTT
J: TRBJ1-2; size: .; D: .; V: TRBV6-5; CDR3: CASRNFWAGDGYTF; DNA: TGTGCCAGCAGGAACTTTTGGGCCGGGGATGGCTACACCTTC
J: TRBJ1-1; size: .; D: TRBD1; V: TRBV18; CDR3: CASSPTGSTEAFF; DNA: TGTGCCAGCTCACCGACAGGGAGCACTGAAGCTTTCTTT
J: TRBJ1-4; size: .; D: TRBD1; V: TRBV4-1; CDR3: CASSQTGTGVEKLFF; DNA: TGCGCCAGCAGCCAAACCGGGACAGGGGTTGAAAAACTGTTTTTT
J: TRBJ2-1; size: .; D: TRBD2; V: TRBV14; CDR3: CASSQASGRASEQFF; DNA: TGTGCCAGCAGCCAGGCTAGCGGGAGGGCCAGTGAGCAGTTCTTC
J: TRBJ1-2; size: .; D: .; V: TRBV28; CDR3: CASAAGTNYGYTF; DNA: TGTGCCAGCGCCGCAGGCACCAACTATGGCTACACCTTC
J: TRBJ2-7; size: .; D: TRBD1; V: TRBV5-1; CDR3: CASSSPDRNEQYF; DNA: TGCGCCAGCAGCTCACCGGACAGGAACGAGCAGTACTTC
J: TRBJ1-5; size: .; D: TRBD1; V: TRBV6-5; CDR3: CASSQGAPGNQPQHF; DNA: TGTGCCAGCAGTCAGGGGGCCCCGGGCAATCAGCCCCAGCATTTT
J: TRBJ2-5; size: .; D: TRBD1; V: TRBV4-1; CDR3: CASSQEYGQGALETQYF; DNA: TGCGCCAGCAGCCAAGAGTATGGACAGGGGGCTTTGGAGACCCAGTACTTC